This is a list of T cell receptor beta chains from one sample in a study of blood T cells in healthy people across ages. Each CDR3 protein gets one entry after TCRdb re-called the 5' RACE reads with MiXCR. The profile shows about 1,800,000 distinct CDR3 sequences, approximately 28% of them singletons. The sample was blood. The receptor source for this set is a woman between 25 and 40 years old in good health. CDR3s include the opening cysteine and the closing phenylalanine or tryptophan. A D gene is named only where the DNA matches it firmly. Part of the rows lack a size; the others show once, few, many or a class for expanded clones.

d_gene: NA
j_gene: TRBJ2-4
v_gene: TRBV10-3
abundance: many
CDR3nt: TGTGCCATCAGTGATGGGAACATTCAGTACTTC
CDR3aa: CAISDGNIQYF

d_gene: NA
j_gene: TRBJ1-5
v_gene: TRBV28
abundance: NA
CDR3nt: TGTGCCAGCCGGACAATGGGTTATAGCAATCAGCCCCAGCATTTT
CDR3aa: CASRTMGYSNQPQHF

d_gene: TRBD1
j_gene: TRBJ2-3
v_gene: TRBV24-1
abundance: NA
CDR3nt: TGTGCCACCGAGGGACAGGGAGGCCCAGATACGCAGTATTTT
CDR3aa: CATEGQGGPDTQYF

d_gene: NA
j_gene: TRBJ2-4
v_gene: TRBV19
abundance: NA
CDR3nt: TGTGCCAGTAGTATAGGAGGGAACATCCAGTACTTC
CDR3aa: CASSIGGNIQYF

d_gene: NA
j_gene: TRBJ2-1
v_gene: TRBV9
abundance: few
CDR3nt: TGTGCCAGCAGCGTAGATGGCAGCCTGAGCTACAATGAGCAGTTCTTC
CDR3aa: CASSVDGSLSYNEQFF

d_gene: NA
j_gene: TRBJ1-2
v_gene: TRBV28
abundance: once
CDR3nt: TGTGCCAGCAGTTCGGGGGGAGACGTCTACACCTTC
CDR3aa: CASSSGGDVYTF

d_gene: NA
j_gene: TRBJ1-5
v_gene: TRBV10-3
abundance: NA
CDR3nt: TGTGCCATCAGAGACAGGTCCAATCAGCCCCAGCATTTT
CDR3aa: CAIRDRSNQPQHF

d_gene: NA
j_gene: TRBJ1-4
v_gene: TRBV12-3/TRBV12-4
abundance: NA
CDR3nt: TGTGCCAGCCAGGAGGGGCGGGGTAATGAAAAACTGTTTTTT
CDR3aa: CASQEGRGNEKLFF

d_gene: NA
j_gene: TRBJ2-7
v_gene: TRBV9
abundance: many
CDR3nt: TGTGCCAGCAGCGTAGAGGGGGTCCACGAGCAGTACTTC
CDR3aa: CASSVEGVHEQYF

d_gene: NA
j_gene: TRBJ1-2
v_gene: TRBV20-1
abundance: NA
CDR3nt: TGCAGTGCAAGGGTCCCCTCTAGGGGCTACACCTTC
CDR3aa: CSARVPSRGYTF

d_gene: NA
j_gene: TRBJ2-7
v_gene: TRBV7-2
abundance: NA
CDR3nt: TGTGCCAGCAGCTTATCTGGATTCGGCAACGAGCAGTACTTC
CDR3aa: CASSLSGFGNEQYF

d_gene: NA
j_gene: TRBJ2-3
v_gene: TRBV7-2
abundance: many
CDR3nt: TGTGCCAGCAGCTTAGAAAGTGCCACAGATACGCAGTATTTT
CDR3aa: CASSLESATDTQYF

d_gene: TRBD1
j_gene: TRBJ1-6
v_gene: TRBV5-1
abundance: NA
CDR3nt: TGCGCCAGCAGCTATATTACAGGGGACAGATCACCCCTCCACTTT
CDR3aa: CASSYITGDRSPLHF

d_gene: TRBD2
j_gene: TRBJ2-1
v_gene: TRBV20-1
abundance: many
CDR3nt: TGCAGTGCTCCCTCGACTAGCGGGAGCTCCTACAATGAGCAGTTCTTC
CDR3aa: CSAPSTSGSSYNEQFF

d_gene: TRBD2
j_gene: TRBJ2-3
v_gene: TRBV5-5
abundance: NA
CDR3nt: TGTGCCAGCAGCTTGGAGGGGCTGAGCGGGGGATTTATTAGCACAGATACGCAGTATTTT
CDR3aa: CASSLEGLSGGFISTDTQYF

d_gene: NA
j_gene: TRBJ2-5
v_gene: TRBV9
abundance: NA
CDR3nt: TGTGCCAGCAGCGTAGACTCAGGGGCTCGAGAGACCCAGTACTTC
CDR3aa: CASSVDSGARETQYF

d_gene: NA
j_gene: TRBJ2-3
v_gene: TRBV2
abundance: NA
CDR3nt: TGTGCCAGCAGCCCCAATAACCTCGGCACAGATACGCAGTATTTT
CDR3aa: CASSPNNLGTDTQYF

d_gene: NA
j_gene: TRBJ2-1
v_gene: TRBV20-1
abundance: many
CDR3nt: TGCAGTGCTAGAGAGGAACAGGGCCTGGGGAATGAGCAGTTCTTC
CDR3aa: CSAREEQGLGNEQFF

d_gene: NA
j_gene: TRBJ2-5
v_gene: TRBV12-3/TRBV12-4
abundance: NA
CDR3nt: TGTTCCAGCAGTTTTAGGGGAAATCAAGAGACCCAGTACTTC
CDR3aa: CSSSFRGNQETQYF

d_gene: NA
j_gene: TRBJ2-5
v_gene: TRBV7-8
abundance: few
CDR3nt: TGTGCCAGCAGCCTTCTATCGGACGGGCTCGTTTGGGAGACCCAGTACTTC
CDR3aa: CASSLLSDGLVWETQYF

d_gene: NA
j_gene: TRBJ2-5
v_gene: TRBV20-1
abundance: NA
CDR3nt: TGCAGTGCTTCCCCCCGGACGACCTCACAAGAGACCCAGTACTTC
CDR3aa: CSASPRTTSQETQYF

d_gene: TRBD1
j_gene: TRBJ1-5
v_gene: TRBV2
abundance: NA
CDR3nt: TGTGCCAGCAGTGGGGAGGGGGCCGGGCAGCCCCAGCATTTT
CDR3aa: CASSGEGAGQPQHF

d_gene: NA
j_gene: TRBJ2-3
v_gene: TRBV20-1
abundance: few
CDR3nt: TGCAGTCCACGGCGGAGCACAGATACGCAGTATTTT
CDR3aa: CSPRRSTDTQYF

d_gene: NA
j_gene: TRBJ1-1
v_gene: TRBV29-1
abundance: NA
CDR3nt: TGCAGCGTCTTAGAAGACACTGAAGCTTTCTTT
CDR3aa: CSVLEDTEAFF

d_gene: TRBD2
j_gene: TRBJ2-1
v_gene: TRBV5-1
abundance: NA
CDR3nt: TGCGCCAGCAGCTTCGAAGGACTAGCCTCCAATGAGCAGTTCTTC
CDR3aa: CASSFEGLASNEQFF

d_gene: NA
j_gene: TRBJ1-5
v_gene: TRBV7-2
abundance: NA
CDR3nt: TGTGCCAGCAGCTTAGTCGGGGGCTACGGGGTACAGCCCCAGCATTTT
CDR3aa: CASSLVGGYGVQPQHF

d_gene: NA
j_gene: TRBJ2-6
v_gene: TRBV11-2
abundance: few
CDR3nt: TGTGCCAGCAGCCGAAAAGGGACGGCCAACCCTTCTGGGGCCAACGTCCTGACTTTC
CDR3aa: CASSRKGTANPSGANVLTF

d_gene: TRBD2
j_gene: TRBJ2-1
v_gene: TRBV6-4
abundance: NA
CDR3nt: TGTGCCAGCAGTCGAATTAGCGGGAGAGGAGATGAGCAGTTCTTC
CDR3aa: CASSRISGRGDEQFF

d_gene: NA
j_gene: TRBJ2-5
v_gene: TRBV9
abundance: NA
CDR3nt: TGTGCCAGCAGCGACTCGCGGAAAGAGACCCAGTACTTC
CDR3aa: CASSDSRKETQYF

d_gene: NA
j_gene: TRBJ2-3
v_gene: TRBV29-1
abundance: NA
CDR3nt: TGCAGCGTTGAGACTCGTCGCGGACTAAGCACAGATACGCAGTATTTT
CDR3aa: CSVETRRGLSTDTQYF

d_gene: NA
j_gene: TRBJ2-1
v_gene: TRBV2
abundance: NA
CDR3nt: TGTACCAGCAGTGCGGACATCCCGGGGCAGTTCTTC
CDR3aa: CTSSADIPGQFF

d_gene: NA
j_gene: TRBJ1-5
v_gene: TRBV6-1
abundance: few
CDR3nt: TGTGCCAGCAGTGATTCCGACGGACGCAATCAGCCCCAGCATTTT
CDR3aa: CASSDSDGRNQPQHF